This T cell receptor beta chain was sequenced in a study of blood T cell repertoires in COVID-19. Only one count was recorded for this clone. Profiling relied on immunoSEQ multiplex PCR, and the TCRdb table lists in-frame clones only, not all of them. The table has roughly 100,000 clones, 90% seen once. The CDR3 loop spans 15 amino acids. Trimming cost V 4 bases and J 0 bases; bases outside gene matches: 0. Germline assignment: CDR1 MDHEN and CDR2 SYDVKM. This TCR came from a man aged 18 to 30 with COVID-19, enrolled during active disease. The specimen was peripheral blood. V usage is TRBV28 and J usage is TRBJ2-6, with TRBD2 matching 7 bases. DNA of the CDR3: TGTGCCAGCAGTTGGGAGGGCTCTGGGGCCAACGTCCTGACTTTC. It translates to CASSWEGSGANVLTF.